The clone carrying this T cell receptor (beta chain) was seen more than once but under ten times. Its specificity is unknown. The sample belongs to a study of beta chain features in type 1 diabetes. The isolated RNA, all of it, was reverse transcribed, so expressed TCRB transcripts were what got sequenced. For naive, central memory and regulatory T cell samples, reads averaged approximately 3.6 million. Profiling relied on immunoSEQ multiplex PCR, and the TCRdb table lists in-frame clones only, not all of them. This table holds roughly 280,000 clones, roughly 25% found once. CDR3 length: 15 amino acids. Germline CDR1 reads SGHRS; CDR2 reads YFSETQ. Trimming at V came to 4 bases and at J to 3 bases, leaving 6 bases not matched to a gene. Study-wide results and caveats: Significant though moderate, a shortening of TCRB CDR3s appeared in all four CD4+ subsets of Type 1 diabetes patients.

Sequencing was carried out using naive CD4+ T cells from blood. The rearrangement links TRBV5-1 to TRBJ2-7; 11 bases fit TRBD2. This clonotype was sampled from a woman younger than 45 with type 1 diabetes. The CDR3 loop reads CASSEGLAVYYEQYF. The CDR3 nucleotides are TGCGCCAGCAGCGAGGGACTAGCGGTGTACTACGAGCAGTACTTC.